This T cell receptor beta chain was retrieved from a study of somatic mutations in cytotoxic T cells in rheumatoid arthritis. Study-level information: Using a FACSAria II or Sony SH800, a portion of the V beta antibody-stained T-cell populations were flow-sorted at nearly 100% purity, and among those populations were V beta1+ cells that were then sequenced for TCRB. Whole-study findings and limits: Unknown were the antigen targets of the expanded CD8+ clones.

The repertoire was sequenced with immunoSEQ multiplex PCR; TCRdb's copy has only in-frame clones and lacks some. Among fewer than 15,000 clones listed, approximately 90% were seen once. Worth noting for this clone: Its cognate antigen is unknown.

Trimming took off 4 bases at V and 0 bases at J, with 14 bases between the two ends. Germline V gene lookup returns CDR1 SGDLS and CDR2 YYNGEE. This CDR3 contains 17 residues. V gene TRBV9 combines with J gene TRBJ2-6, with TRBD1 as a possible D gene (6 bases). The sequence was obtained from a man between 65 and 85 years old with rheumatoid arthritis. Input material: CD4+ T cells sorted from blood. CDR3 protein: CASSPWTASSGANVLTF. In DNA, the CDR3 is TGTGCCAGCAGCCCGTGGACAGCTAGCTCTGGGGCCAACGTCCTGACTTTC.